Below are 27 T cell receptor beta chains sequenced from a single sample in a study of vaccination and CD4 T cells after COVID-19. No antigen has been identified for these receptors. Sequenced with the Oncomine TCR Beta short-read assay was DNA taken from cultured CD4+ T cells. From the PCR reads, TCRdb called clonotypes with MiXCR, one entry per CDR3 protein. Of 20,000 to 25,000 distinct CDR3 sequences in the sample, roughly 36% were seen once. The time point was: late sampling 161 to 241 days after vaccination in a few convalescent patients. Specified treatment: 10-day PBMC culture with coronavirus spike peptide pools or control peptides (ViraFEST assay). The sequencing here drew on CD4+ T cells from blood, cultured in vitro, taken about 7 months after SARS-CoV-2 vaccination. These receptors all come from a human donor who had recovered from COVID-19.

The J gene is TRBJ2-7, the V gene TRBV15, with D perhaps matching TRBD1 (6 bases). In germline, CDR1 is LNHNV, CDR2 YYDKDF (reference sequence). The CDR3 has 13 amino acids. V was trimmed by 5 bases and J by 2 bases, leaving 10 bases between them. In DNA, the CDR3 is TGTGCCACCAGCTCCCGACAGGCCTACGAGCAGTACTTC. Translating gives CATSSRQAYEQYF.

The genes are TRBV7-2 and TRBJ1-5; 9 nucleotides line up with TRBD1. V was clipped by 5 bases and J by 3 bases; unmatched bases: 5. Germline CDR1 reads SGHTA; CDR2 reads FQGNSA. The CDR3 is 15 residues long. CDR3 region: CASSLQGAINQPQHF. CDR3 bases: TGTGCCAGCAGCCTACAGGGGGCCATCAATCAGCCCCAGCATTTT. The complete variable domain, with remaining parts taken from reference TRBV7-2 and TRBJ1-5, reads GAGVSQSPSNKVTEKGKDVELRCDPISGHTALYWYRQSLGQGLEFLIYFQGNSAPDKSGLPSDRFSAERTGGSVSTLTIQRTQQEDSAVYLCASSLQGAINQPQHFGDGTRLSIL.

The J gene is TRBJ1-6, the V gene TRBV7-8; D gene uncertain. The V end was cut by 2 bases, the J end by 7 bases, with 18 bases between. CDR1 SGHVS and CDR2 FQNEAQ come from the germline V gene. CDR3 length: 17 residues. The CDR3 here is CASSLLPQRSENSPLHF. The CDR3 DNA is TGTGCCAGCAGCTTACTTCCACAGAGATCCGAAAATTCACCCCTCCACTTT.

The chain joins TRBV6-1 to TRBJ2-3; D gene unclear. The germline V and J ends were trimmed by 0 bases and 10 bases, with 11 bases remaining between them. The V gene's germline CDR1 is MNHNS and CDR2 SASEGT. The CDR3 runs 13 residues. DNA for the CDR3: TGTGCCAGCAGTGAAGCGCGTCTGAATGCGCAGTATTTT. Translated: CASSEARLNAQYF.

This chain joins TRBV20-1 and TRBJ2-7; no firm D call. With 5 bases removed from V and 5 bases from J, the gap between germline ends came to 7 bases. Germline CDR1 is DFQATT and CDR2 is SNEGSKA (reference sequence). This CDR3 comprises 10 residues. CDR3 residues: CSAESHEQYF. The CDR3 region has the DNA TGCAGTGCTGAATCCCACGAGCAGTACTTC.

The J gene is TRBJ1-1, the V gene TRBV7-9; 9 bases align to TRBD1. The germline V gene encodes CDR1 SEHNR and CDR2 FQNEAQ (reference sequence). V shed 1 base and J 5 bases; nucleotides not matched to a gene: 8. The CDR3 consists of 16 residues. DNA for the CDR3: TGTGCCAGCAGCTTAGAACTGGGACAGGGAAAAACTGAAGCTTTCTTT. Translation: CASSLELGQGKTEAFF.

This clonotype was counted between two and nine times. The V call is TRBV7-2, the J call TRBJ2-3; 7 bases fit TRBD2. The CDR3 contains 14 residues. Germline-derived CDR1 and CDR2 are SGHTA and FQGNSA. Trimming cost V 10 bases and J 4 bases; bases outside gene matches: 11. For the CDR3, the DNA is TGTGCCATAAAGGTGCTGGGGGGGGCAGATACGCAGTATTTT. Protein: CAIKVLGGADTQYF. Looking up the rest from reference TRBV7-2 and TRBJ2-3 gives the full variable domain: GAGVSQSPSNKVTEKGKDVELRCDPISGHTALYWYRQSLGQGLEFLIYFQGNSAPDKSGLPSDRFSAERTGGSVSTLTIQRTQQEDSAVYLCAIKVLGGADTQYFGPGTRLTVL.

The V and J genes are TRBV29-1 and TRBJ1-1; D remains unclear. The V end lost 4 bases, the J end lost 11 bases, and 14 bases lay between the germline ends. The CDR3 loop spans 11 amino acids. Germline CDR1 is SQVTM and CDR2 is ANQGSEA. The CDR3 here is CSVVPGLTAFF. CDR3 DNA: TGCAGCGTTGTTCCGGGCCTGACTGCTTTCTTT.

The rearrangement links TRBV6-1 to TRBJ1-5, with TRBD1 as a possible D gene (6 bases). The germline V gene encodes CDR1 MNHNS and CDR2 SASEGT. With 6 bases removed from V and 3 bases from J, the gap between germline ends came to 9 bases. CDR3 size: 13 residues. The CDR3 reads CASRRTDNQPQHF. Written as DNA, the CDR3 is TGTGCCAGCAGACGGACAGACAATCAGCCCCAGCATTTT.

The genes are TRBV7-3 and TRBJ2-7; 7 nucleotides line up with TRBD2. CDR3 length: 13 residues. V shed 7 bases and J 3 bases; nucleotides not matched to a gene: 6. Germline values: CDR1 SGHTA, CDR2 FQGTGA. In nucleotides, the CDR3 is TGTGCCAGCACCGGAGCGGGAAACTACGAGCAGTACTTC. The encoded protein is CASTGAGNYEQYF.

V and J are TRBV4-1 and TRBJ2-7; TRBD1 or TRBD2 may be the D gene (5 bases each). The CDR3 is made up of 16 amino acids. The germline V gene has CDR1 MGHRA and CDR2 YSYEKL. V lost 2 bases and J lost 6, with 20 bases in between. CDR3 coding DNA: TGCGCCAGCAGCCAACAGAGAGGGGACCCCCCAGGCGAGCAGTACTTC. This translates into CASSQQRGDPPGEQYF.

This clonotype was seen only a few times. This chain uses TRBV20-1 with TRBJ2-7, with 8 bases identical to TRBD1. The CDR3 consists of 11 residues. V gave up 5 bases and J gave up 12 bases; unmatched junction bases: 9. Germline CDR1 is DFQATT and CDR2 is SNEGSKA (reference sequence). The CDR3 DNA reads TGCAGTGCTGGCGGACAGGGTAAATCGTACTTC. This gives the protein CSAGGQGKSYF.

In its sample, this clonotype was seen a few times. The V and J genes are TRBV20-1 and TRBJ2-7, with TRBD1 matching over 10 bases. In germline, CDR1 is DFQATT, CDR2 SNEGSKA (reference sequence). V shed 0 bases and J 4 bases; nucleotides not matched to a gene: 9. CDR3 size: 16 residues. CDR3 sequence: CSAREATGTGAYEQYF. The DNA of the CDR3 is TGCAGTGCTAGAGAAGCAACCGGGACAGGGGCTTACGAGCAGTACTTC.

The CDR3 loop is CASSLSRYGYTF. CDR3 coding DNA: TGTGCCAGCAGTTTATCACGCTATGGCTACACCTTC. The V and J genes are TRBV28 and TRBJ1-2, with D hard to call. V shed 1 base and J shed 4 bases, with 4 bases lying between them. The CDR3 covers 12 residues. CDR1 MDHEN and CDR2 SYDVKM come from the germline V gene.

J is TRBJ2-1 and V is TRBV21-1; TRBD1 reflects the table's D call only, with no check against the DNA. TRBV21-1 is a pseudogene locus. The CDR3 runs to 19 residues. The CDR3 region is CASSKKPPMGRNTYNEQFF. The CDR3 bases are TGTGCCAGCAGCAAAAAGCCCCCAATGGGCAGGAACACCTACAATGAGCAGTTCTTC.

This rearrangement joins TRBV6-2 or TRBV6-3 to TRBJ2-7; D possibly corresponds to TRBD2 (5 bases). Germline V gene lookup returns CDR1 MNHEY and CDR2 SVGEGT. Between the trimmed V and J ends, which lost 8 bases and 3 bases, there was a span of 14 bases. CDR3 length equals 13 residues. The CDR3 coding sequence is TGTGCCAGCTGGCGTACTAGTTACTACGAGCAGTACTTC. Amino acid sequence: CASWRTSYYEQYF.

The V call is TRBV6-5, the J call TRBJ1-6; 7 bases line up with TRBD1. The V gene end was trimmed by 4 bases and the J gene end by 6 bases; junction bases not matched to a gene: 9. The length of the CDR3 is 16 residues. Germline V gene data show CDR1 as MNHEY and CDR2 as SVGAGI. The CDR3 protein is CASSSLDRVRNSPLHF. As DNA, the CDR3 is TGTGCCAGCAGTTCCCTAGACAGGGTTCGTAATTCACCCCTCCACTTT.

The rearrangement uses TRBV10-3 and TRBJ2-5, with TRBD2 matching over 7 bases. The CDR3 covers 15 residues. Germline V lookup: CDR1 ENHRY, CDR2 SYGVKD. V lost 3 bases and J lost 4; bases outside the gene matches: 8. The CDR3 nucleotides read TGTGCCATCAGTGAAGGGCGGGGCGGGAGAGAGACCCAGTACTTC. Translating it yields CAISEGRGGRETQYF.

The V call is TRBV6-5, the J call TRBJ2-7, with TRBD1 as a possible D gene (6 bases). V lost 4 bases to trimming and J lost 3 bases, with 10 bases between them. Per the germline V gene, CDR1 is MNHEY and CDR2 is SVGAGI. This CDR3 has 13 amino acids. The CDR3 DNA reads TGTGCCAGCAGTTCTGGACAGAGCTACGAGCAGTACTTC. It codes for CASSSGQSYEQYF.

The chain joins TRBV23-1 to TRBJ2-7; D is perhaps TRBD2 (5 bases). TRBV23-1 falls under the ORF class, with uncertain function. This CDR3 has 15 residues. V lost 2 bases, J lost 0 bases, and 11 bases lay in between. CDR3 nucleotides: TGCGCCAGCAGTCAAGGAGGCAGATCCTCCTACGAGCAGTACTTC. It encodes CASSQGGRSSYEQYF.

The chain recombines TRBV20-1 with TRBJ1-4; D uncertain. This CDR3 is built from 12 residues. Germline CDR1 is DFQATT and CDR2 is SNEGSKA (reference sequence). V dropped 6 bases and J dropped 8 bases, with 13 bases sitting between them. In DNA, the CDR3 is TGCAGTGCAATGAGTGCCCCGGAAAAACTGTTTTTT. As protein: CSAMSAPEKLFF.

This sequence joins TRBV7-9 and TRBJ1-3, with unresolved D. The germline V gene has CDR1 SEHNR and CDR2 FQNEAQ (reference sequence). Between the trimmed V and J ends, which lost 5 bases and 5 bases, there was a span of 1 base. The CDR3 covers 10 residues. CDR3 sequence reads: CASSRNTIYF. For the CDR3, the DNA is TGTGCCAGCAGCCGAAACACCATATATTTT.

There are a few counts of this clonotype. The V call is TRBV7-6, the J call TRBJ2-2; 8 bases are a match to TRBD1. Germline-derived CDR1 and CDR2 are SGHVS and FNYEAQ. The CDR3 extends over 16 amino acids. V lost 0 bases to trimming and J lost 8 bases; unmatched junction nucleotides: 8. CDR3 DNA sequence: TGTGCCAGCAGCTTAGCATGGCAGGGGGCTTCTGGGGAGCTGTTTTTT. Its translation: CASSLAWQGASGELFF.

There are a few counts of this clonotype. The chain carries TRBV6-1 and TRBJ2-3, with TRBD2 as a possible D gene (5 bases). Per germline, CDR1 MNHNS and CDR2 SASEGT. V was cut by 4 bases and J by 0 bases, with 8 bases left in between. CDR3 size: 14 residues. CDR3 protein: CASSGLASTDTQYF. CDR3 in DNA: TGTGCCAGCAGTGGGCTAGCTAGCACAGATACGCAGTATTTT.

The genes are TRBV7-9 and TRBJ2-3; D unclear. The CDR3 has 13 amino acids. The germline CDR1 and CDR2 sequences are SEHNR and FQNEAQ (reference sequence). The V end lost 5 bases, the J end lost 3 bases, and 9 bases lay between the germline ends. The CDR3, as DNA: TGTGCCAGCAGCCCTGAGCTGACAGATACGCAGTATTTT. Its translation is CASSPELTDTQYF.

The chain uses TRBV10-3 and TRBJ2-7; maybe TRBD2 (5 bases). With 0 bases removed from V and 2 bases from J, the gap between germline ends came to 11 bases. Germline V gene sequence: CDR1 ENHRY, CDR2 SYGVKD. The CDR3 is 15 residues long. CDR3 loop: CAISESYLEAYEQYF. The CDR3 DNA reads as TGTGCCATCAGTGAGTCTTACTTGGAGGCCTACGAGCAGTACTTC.

The gene calls are TRBV28 and TRBJ2-3; no firm D call. Germline loops: CDR1 MDHEN, CDR2 SYDVKM. Trimming pared 6 bases from V and 3 bases from J, leaving 7 bases between. CDR3 length: 12 residues. Here the CDR3 reads CASRTQTDTQYF. In DNA form, the CDR3 reads TGTGCCAGCAGAACCCAGACAGATACGCAGTATTTT.